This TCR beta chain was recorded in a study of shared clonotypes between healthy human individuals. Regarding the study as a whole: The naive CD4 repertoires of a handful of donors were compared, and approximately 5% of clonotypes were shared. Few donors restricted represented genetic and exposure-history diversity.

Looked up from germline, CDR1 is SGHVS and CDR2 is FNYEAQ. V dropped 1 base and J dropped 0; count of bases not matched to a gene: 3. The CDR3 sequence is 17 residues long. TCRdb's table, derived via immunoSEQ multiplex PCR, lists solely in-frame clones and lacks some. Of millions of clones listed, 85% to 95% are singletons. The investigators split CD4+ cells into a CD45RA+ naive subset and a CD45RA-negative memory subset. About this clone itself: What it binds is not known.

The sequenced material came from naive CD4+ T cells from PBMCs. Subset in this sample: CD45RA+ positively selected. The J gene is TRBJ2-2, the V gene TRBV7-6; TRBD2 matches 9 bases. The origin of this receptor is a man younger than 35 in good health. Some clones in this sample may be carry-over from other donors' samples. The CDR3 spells CASSLEAGGANTGELFF. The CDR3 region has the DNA TGTGCCAGCAGCTTAGAAGCGGGAGGCGCGAACACCGGGGAGCTGTTTTTT. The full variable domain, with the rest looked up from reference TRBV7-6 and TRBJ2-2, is GAGVSQSPRYKVTKRGQDVALRCDPISGHVSLYWYRQALGQGPEFLTYFNYEAQQDKSGLPNDRFSAERPEGSISTLTIQRTEQRDSAMYRCASSLEAGGANTGELFFGEGSRLTVL.